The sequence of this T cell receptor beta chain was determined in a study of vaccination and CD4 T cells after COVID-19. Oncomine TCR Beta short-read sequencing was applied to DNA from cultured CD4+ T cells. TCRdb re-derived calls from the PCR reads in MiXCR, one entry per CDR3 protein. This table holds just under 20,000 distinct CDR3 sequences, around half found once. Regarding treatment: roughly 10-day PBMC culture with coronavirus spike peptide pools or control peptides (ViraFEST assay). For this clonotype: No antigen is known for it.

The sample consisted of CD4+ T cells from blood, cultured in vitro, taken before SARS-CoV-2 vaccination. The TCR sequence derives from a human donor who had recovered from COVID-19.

Written as DNA, the CDR3 is TGTGCCAGTAGTATGACGGTGCCCTCTGGGGCCAACGTCCTGACTTTC. Residues: CASSMTVPSGANVLTF. The chain recombines TRBV19 with TRBJ2-6; the D is unclear. Germline CDR1 and CDR2: LNHDA and SQIVND (reference sequence). The CDR3 has 16 amino acids. V dropped 3 bases and J dropped 0 bases, with 9 bases sitting between them.